The sequence of this T cell receptor beta chain was determined in a study of molecular identifiers for immune sequencing clone quantification. General study results and limits: Highly expanded clones may be undercounted when identical TCR molecules share barcodes.

Previously reported methods and listed TCR primers produced the bulk TCR libraries. TCRdb processed the PCR reads anew with MiXCR; each CDR3 protein has one entry. The sample holds 50,000 to 75,000 distinct CDR3 sequences; about 20% are singletons and the top ten take more than 1.3%. Sorting captured naive CD8 T cells as CD8+CD4-CCR7+CD45RA+. For this clonotype: Its specificity is unknown.

The sequence came from a human donor in good health. Some libraries in this study had Jurkat cell RNA spiked in. Sequencing input: naive CD8+ T cells from blood, with Jurkat cell RNA spiked in. The subset was: FACS-sorted CD8+CD4-CCR7+CD45RA+ naive T cells.

CDR3 amino acids: CSASWGCGNTIYF. CDR3 DNA sequence: TGCAGTGCTAGCTGGGGCTGTGGAAACACCATATATTTT. The chain recombines TRBV20-1 with TRBJ1-3, with TRBD1 as a possible D gene (5 bases). Between the trimmed V and J ends, which lost 3 bases and 3 bases, there was a span of 9 bases. Germline CDR1 DFQATT, CDR2 SNEGSKA (reference sequence). The length of the CDR3 is 13 residues.